The 28 T cell receptor beta chains reported below all come from one sample, sequenced in a study of blood T cell repertoires in COVID-19. TCRdb keeps only in-frame clones here, not all; method: immunoSEQ multiplex PCR. Of approximately 69,000 clones in the sample, over 70% were seen once. The sample taken for sequencing was peripheral blood. The receptors stem from a man in his sixties with acute or convalescent COVID-19.

The chain carries TRBV15 and TRBJ1-2, with 10 nucleotides matching TRBD1. Trimming took 0 bases from V and 6 from J; bases not matched to a gene: 4. Germline V CDR1 and CDR2: LNHNV, YYDKDF (reference sequence). The CDR3 has 15 amino acids. CDR3 DNA sequence: TGTGCCACCAGCAGAGATCGAGGGACAGGGGATGGCTACACCTTC. It is translated as CATSRDRGTGDGYTF.

The V gene is TRBV5-1, the J gene TRBJ2-1; 13 positions match TRBD2. The junction had 3 bases not matched to a gene; V was cut back by 4 bases and J by 5 bases. The CDR3 runs 15 residues. Germline V gene sequence: CDR1 SGHRS, CDR2 YFSETQ. The CDR3 sequence: CASSQGLAGNNEQFF. CDR3 nucleotides: TGCGCCAGCAGCCAGGGACTAGCGGGAAACAATGAGCAGTTCTTC.

This clone was seen a handful of times. The chain is built from TRBV9 and TRBJ2-3, with TRBD2 matching over 13 bases. The CDR3 is 17 residues long. Germline V gene data show CDR1 as SGDLS and CDR2 as YYNGEE. V was pared by 3 bases and J by 5 bases, with 9 bases of the junction left unmatched. The CDR3 region has the DNA TGTGCCAGCAGCGGAATAACTAGCGGGAGGGTCGGAGATACGCAGTATTTT. It is translated as CASSGITSGRVGDTQYF.

The chain combines TRBV11-2 with TRBJ1-1, with D perhaps TRBD1 (6 bases). Trimming removed 5 bases at V and 0 bases at J, with 10 bases between. The CDR3 loop spans 14 amino acids. Germline V lookup: CDR1 SGHAT, CDR2 FQNNGV. The CDR3 DNA reads TGTGCCAGCAGCCCGGACAGTATGAACACTGAAGCTTTCTTT. As protein: CASSPDSMNTEAFF.

The genes are TRBV12-5 and TRBJ2-7; no firm D call. Deletions cut 3 bases from V and 4 bases from J, with 10 bases between. The CDR3 is made up of 13 amino acids. The germline CDR1 and CDR2 sequences are LGHNT and FRNRAP. CDR3 residues: CASGFSARYEQYF. The DNA for the CDR3 is TGTGCTAGTGGTTTCTCAGCGAGATACGAGCAGTACTTC.

This chain joins TRBV19 and TRBJ2-1; 8 positions match TRBD2. The germline CDR1 and CDR2 sequences are LNHDA and SQIVND (reference sequence). This CDR3 spans 11 amino acids. V gave up 4 bases and J gave up 14 bases; unmatched junction bases: 4. CDR3 protein: CASSTGGAEFF. DNA for the CDR3: TGTGCCAGTAGTACGGGGGGGGCCGAGTTCTTC.

The rearrangement uses TRBV27 and TRBJ1-6; TRBD1 agrees at 9 bases. Germline CDR1 MNHEY, CDR2 SMNVEV (reference sequence). The length of the CDR3 is 14 residues. V gave up 6 bases and J gave up 7 bases; unmatched junction bases: 4. The CDR3 spells CASRPGQGNSPLHF. For the CDR3, the DNA is TGTGCCAGCAGACCGGGACAGGGAAATTCACCCCTCCACTTT.

This chain links TRBV30 with TRBJ1-5, with D perhaps TRBD1 (6 bases). Germline V CDR1 and CDR2: GTSNPN, SVGIG (reference sequence). The length of the CDR3 is 15 residues. Trimming shortened V by 3 bases and J by 1 base, and 13 bases separated the two germline ends. CDR3 protein: CAWSRGSESNQPQHF. For the CDR3, the DNA is TGTGCCTGGAGCAGGGGATCTGAGAGCAATCAGCCCCAGCATTTT.

The genes are TRBV11-3 and TRBJ1-1; possible D gene TRBD1, 5 bases. V lost 3 bases to trimming and J lost 3 bases, with 14 bases between them. Germline V gene lookup returns CDR1 SGHNT and CDR2 YENEEA. The CDR3 has 15 amino acids. The CDR3 sequence is CASSFSGGGDTEAFF. The CDR3, as DNA: TGTGCCAGCAGCTTTTCGGGGGGAGGGGACACTGAAGCTTTCTTT.

The V and J genes are TRBV5-1 and TRBJ2-1; 7 bases align to TRBD1. Germline lookup yields CDR1 SGHRS and CDR2 YFSETQ. The CDR3 extends over 14 amino acids. Trimming removed 4 bases from V and 1 base from J; junction bases left unmatched: 2. CDR3 amino acids: CASSPGQSYNEQFF. For the CDR3, the DNA is TGCGCCAGCAGCCCGGGACAGTCCTACAATGAGCAGTTCTTC.

The genes are TRBV18 and TRBJ2-2; the match to TRBD1 covers 8 bases. The CDR3 has 15 residues. Germline-derived CDR1 and CDR2 are KGHSH and LQKENI. The V gene end was trimmed by 6 bases and the J gene end by 6 bases; junction bases not matched to a gene: 9. CDR3 loop: CASSREQGVSGELFF. CDR3 nucleotide sequence: TGTGCCAGCTCCCGAGAACAGGGGGTCTCCGGGGAGCTGTTTTTT.

The J gene is TRBJ2-7, the V gene TRBV2, with 8 nucleotides matching TRBD1. CDR3 length: 15 residues. V was clipped by 1 base and J by 6 bases; unmatched bases: 8. Germline V gene data show CDR1 as SNHLY and CDR2 as FYNNEI. This CDR3 is CASSEGSHRGSEQYF. CDR3 coding DNA: TGTGCCAGCAGTGAAGGCAGCCACAGGGGGTCCGAGCAGTACTTC.

The chain couples TRBV3-1 (or the pseudogene TRBV3-2) to TRBJ2-5; 7 bases map to TRBD1. The CDR3 has 16 amino acids. Germline V gives CDR1 LGHDT, CDR2 YNNKEL (reference sequence). Germline trimming cut 0 bases from V and 2 bases from J; bases unmatched to any gene: 6. DNA of the CDR3: TGTGCCAGCAGCCAAGACATCGGGACAGCTCAAGAGACCCAGTACTTC. This translates into CASSQDIGTAQETQYF.

The chain employs TRBV30 and TRBJ2-5; the match to TRBD2 covers 8 bases. This CDR3 spans 12 amino acids. The germline gives CDR1 GTSNPN, CDR2 SVGIG (reference sequence). V dropped 4 bases and J dropped 5; count of bases not matched to a gene: 3. The CDR3 nucleotides are TGTGCCTGGACTGCGGGAGGTGAGACCCAGTACTTC. Encoded protein: CAWTAGGETQYF. Drawing the rest from reference TRBV30 and TRBJ2-5, the complete variable domain is SQTIHQWPATLVQPVGSPLSLECTVEGTSNPNLYWYRQAAGRGLQLLFYSVGIGQISSEVPQNLSASRPQDRQFILSSKKLLLSDSGFYLCAWTAGGETQYFGPGTRLLVL.

This clone was seen only a few times. As DNA, the CDR3 is TGTGCCAGTAGTATAAGTGGGGGACTCGCCTACGAGCAGTACTTC. Its protein is CASSISGGLAYEQYF. The chain combines TRBV19 with TRBJ2-7, with D maybe TRBD2 (6 bases). The CDR3 runs to 15 residues. Trimming shortened V by 2 bases and J by 2 bases, and 13 bases separated the two germline ends. Germline-derived CDR1 and CDR2 are LNHDA and SQIVND (reference sequence).

V and J are TRBV6-1 and TRBJ1-2; D unresolved. Germline loops: CDR1 MNHNS, CDR2 SASEGT. Trimming left V 0 bases short and J 8 bases short, with 13 bases between. CDR3 size: 14 residues. CDR3 nucleotide sequence: TGTGCCAGCAGTGAAGCGCCGGCAGACGGGGGCTACACCTTC. Amino acids: CASSEAPADGGYTF.

This clone was counted at least ten times. This chain joins TRBV25-1 and TRBJ1-2; 7 bases are a match to TRBD1. The CDR3 consists of 15 residues. Looked up from germline, CDR1 is MGHDK and CDR2 is SYGVNS. V lost 2 bases and J lost 8; bases outside the gene matches: 11. The CDR3 DNA is TGTGCCAGCAGTGAAGTACGGGACAGCATCAAGGGCTACACCTTC. Translating it yields CASSEVRDSIKGYTF.

The CDR3: CASSLAGGLRNEQFF. Written as DNA, the CDR3 is TGTGCCAGCAGCTTAGCCGGGGGATTGAGGAATGAGCAGTTCTTC. The gene calls are TRBV7-8 and TRBJ2-1; tentative D call: TRBD2 (6 bases). The CDR3 contains 15 residues. Per germline, CDR1 SGHVS and CDR2 FQNEAQ. Trimming left V 0 bases short and J 7 bases short, with 13 bases between.

The CDR3 region is CASSLERGLPLEFF. As DNA, the CDR3 is TGTGCCAGCAGCTTAGAGCGAGGACTCCCATTGGAGTTCTTC. The chain recombines TRBV7-9 with TRBJ2-1; the D gene is possibly TRBD2 (5 bases). The germline CDR1 and CDR2 sequences are SEHNR and FQNEAQ (reference sequence). V shed 1 base and J shed 14 bases, with 18 bases lying between them. This CDR3 has 14 residues.

Here the CDR3 reads CASSLLAANYGYTF. CDR3 nucleotide sequence: TGTGCCAGCAGTTTATTGGCAGCTAACTATGGCTACACCTTC. V gene TRBV28 combines with J gene TRBJ1-2; D call uncertain. The V end lost 1 base, the J end lost 0 bases, and 6 bases lay between the germline ends. Germline V lookup: CDR1 MDHEN, CDR2 SYDVKM. The length of the CDR3 is 14 residues.

This sequence joins TRBV6-5 and TRBJ1-5; no firm D call. The CDR3 runs to 14 residues. V was shortened by 5 bases and J by 7 bases, with 15 bases between the two germline ends. The V gene's germline CDR1 is MNHEY and CDR2 SVGAGI. The CDR3 loop is CASSRLGEGQPQHF. CDR3 nucleotides: TGTGCCAGCAGTAGGCTCGGGGAGGGCCAGCCCCAGCATTTT.

The J gene is TRBJ2-3, the V gene TRBV19; 8 nucleotides align to TRBD2. Trimming at V came to 2 bases and at J to 6 bases, leaving 7 bases not matched to a gene. The CDR3 spans 15 residues. Looked up from germline, CDR1 is LNHDA and CDR2 is SQIVND (reference sequence). This CDR3 reads CASSITGGVGDTQYF. The CDR3, as DNA: TGTGCCAGTAGTATAACCGGGGGGGTTGGGGATACGCAGTATTTT.

V usage is TRBV5-6 and J usage is TRBJ2-7, with a tentative D call TRBD1 (6 bases). The germline V gene encodes CDR1 SGHDT and CDR2 YYEEEE. V was shortened by 4 bases and J by 3 bases, with 20 bases between the two germline ends. This CDR3 spans 16 amino acids. DNA for the CDR3: TGTGCCAGCAGCAGCCGCCAGGGACAACGGATCTACGAGCAGTACTTC. Residues: CASSSRQGQRIYEQYF.

The chain recombines TRBV6-2 or TRBV6-3 with TRBJ2-2; TRBD1 might be the D (6 bases). The CDR3 has 16 residues. From germline, CDR1 is MNHEY and CDR2 SVGEGT. Deletions cut 5 bases from V and 1 base from J, with 14 bases between. The CDR3: CASSRTGTKNTGELFF. The CDR3 DNA reads as TGTGCCAGCAGTCGAACCGGGACAAAGAACACCGGGGAGCTGTTTTTT.

The V call is TRBV30, the J call TRBJ2-1; weak D call: TRBD1 (6 bases). The ends were cut back, 2 bases at V and 0 bases at J, with 8 bases in the middle. The CDR3 has 14 residues. Germline assignment: CDR1 GTSNPN and CDR2 SVGIG (reference sequence). The CDR3 sequence: CAWSRGTSYNEQFF. DNA for the CDR3: TGTGCCTGGAGTAGGGGGACCTCCTACAATGAGCAGTTCTTC.

This clone was seen once. The V and J genes are TRBV6-5 and TRBJ1-2; weak D call: TRBD1 (6 bases). The germline V gene has CDR1 MNHEY and CDR2 SVGAGI. Trimming took 2 bases from V and 6 from J, leaving 16 bases between them. The CDR3 extends over 15 amino acids. The CDR3 region has the DNA TGTGCCAGCAGTTACAGGTCGGGGGGCCGGGATGGCTACACCTTC. It is translated as CASSYRSGGRDGYTF.

This clone is hyperexpanded. The chain employs TRBV30 and TRBJ1-5; D is unresolved. V was pared by 0 bases and J by 8 bases, with 14 bases between. The germline gives CDR1 GTSNPN, CDR2 SVGIG (reference sequence). The CDR3 covers 14 residues. The CDR3 loop is CAWSVGSKIEPQHF. The CDR3 DNA follows: TGTGCCTGGAGTGTGGGGAGTAAAATTGAGCCCCAGCATTTT. Drawing the rest from reference TRBV30 and TRBJ1-5, the complete variable domain is SQTIHQWPATLVQPVGSPLSLECTVEGTSNPNLYWYRQAAGRGLQLLFYSVGIGQISSEVPQNLSASRPQDRQFILSSKKLLLSDSGFYLCAWSVGSKIEPQHFGDGTRLSIL.

The rearrangement joins TRBV9 to TRBJ2-1, with D possibly matching TRBD2 (5 bases). The CDR3 is 16 residues long. Germline-derived CDR1 and CDR2 are SGDLS and YYNGEE. The V gene lost 3 bases and the J gene lost 5 bases, with 18 bases spanning the gap. CDR3 region: CASSAHWGAENNEQFF. CDR3 nucleotide sequence: TGTGCCAGCAGCGCCCACTGGGGAGCGGAGAACAATGAGCAGTTCTTC.